This TCR beta chain was observed in a study of blood T cell repertoires in COVID-19. This clone was seen a handful of times. Per the germline V gene, CDR1 is SGHKS and CDR2 is YYEKEE (reference sequence). The CDR3 covers 15 residues. J lost 10 bases, V lost 1 base, and 10 bases had no gene match. Seattle-derived patients entered the study during active infection and were followed longitudinally. Here immunoSEQ multiplex PCR was the method, and the copy in TCRdb shows in-frame clones only, minus some. The repertoire holds about 180,000 clones, approximately 81% seen once, with over 15% in the top ten. This chain uses TRBV5-5 with TRBJ2-2, with 7 bases lining up with TRBD1. The TCR was taken from a person between 65 and 79 years old with COVID-19, enrolled during active disease. Sequencing was performed on peripheral blood. CDR3 region: CASSLRGGEDVELFF. CDR3 nucleotide sequence: TGTGCCAGCAGCTTGAGAGGGGGCGAGGACGTGGAGCTGTTTTTT.